Shown below are 5 T cell receptor beta chains from a single sample sequenced in a study of blood T cell repertoires in COVID-19. Data came from immunoSEQ multiplex PCR; TCRdb stores just in-frame clones and leaves some out. The sample lists around 190,000 clones, around 85% occurring once. The sample was peripheral blood. The origin of the receptors is a man aged 70-80 years with active or convalescent COVID-19.

The rearrangement joins TRBV12-5 to TRBJ2-1; possible D gene TRBD2, 5 bases. Germline V gene sequence: CDR1 LGHNT, CDR2 FRNRAP. Trimming removed 4 bases at V and 4 bases at J, with 8 bases between. The CDR3 is 13 residues long. The CDR3 DNA follows: TGTGCTAGTGGTTCCAGCGGATACAATGAGCAGTTCTTC. Protein sequence: CASGSSGYNEQFF.

J is TRBJ1-4 and V is TRBV10-1; TRBD1 matches at 10 bases. Germline assignment: CDR1 WNHNN and CDR2 SYGVQD (reference sequence). V trimming: 4 bases; J trimming: 6 bases; junction bases outside the gene matches: 5. This CDR3 comprises 15 residues. The CDR3 sequence: CASSAGTGEYEKLFF. CDR3 coding DNA: TGCGCCAGCAGTGCGGGGACAGGGGAATATGAAAAACTGTTTTTT.

V and J are TRBV6-5 and TRBJ1-4; unclear D gene. The CDR3 sequence is 16 residues long. Germline-derived CDR1 and CDR2 are MNHEY and SVGAGI. The V end was cut by 1 base, the J end by 5 bases, with 14 bases between. DNA of the CDR3: TGTGCCAGCAGTTACTTGACCAGGAAGGCCAATGAAAAACTGTTTTTT. Translation: CASSYLTRKANEKLFF.

The chain combines TRBV24-1 with TRBJ2-2, with D hard to call. Germline V gives CDR1 KGHDR, CDR2 SFDVKD. V shed 4 bases and J shed 6 bases, with 14 bases lying between them. The CDR3 has 15 residues. CDR3 sequence reads: CATSDPLDTPGELFF. Here the CDR3 DNA reads TGTGCCACCAGTGACCCCCTCGACACCCCCGGGGAGCTGTTTTTT.

This rearrangement joins TRBV7-9 to TRBJ1-4; possibly TRBD1 for D (6 bases). The CDR3 extends over 12 amino acids. V was clipped by 10 bases and J by 8 bases, with 14 bases between them. Germline V gene sequence: CDR1 SEHNR, CDR2 FQNEAQ (reference sequence). This CDR3 is CATPTRGEKLFF. CDR3 coding DNA: TGTGCCACCCCGACAAGGGGGGAAAAACTGTTTTTT. The entire variable domain, with the rest obtained from reference TRBV7-9 and TRBJ1-4, is as follows: DTGVSQNPRHKITKRGQNVTFRCDPISEHNRLYWYRQTLGQGPEFLTYFQNEAQLEKSRLLSDRFSAERPKGSFSTLEIQRTEQGDSAMYLCATPTRGEKLFFGSGTQLSVL.